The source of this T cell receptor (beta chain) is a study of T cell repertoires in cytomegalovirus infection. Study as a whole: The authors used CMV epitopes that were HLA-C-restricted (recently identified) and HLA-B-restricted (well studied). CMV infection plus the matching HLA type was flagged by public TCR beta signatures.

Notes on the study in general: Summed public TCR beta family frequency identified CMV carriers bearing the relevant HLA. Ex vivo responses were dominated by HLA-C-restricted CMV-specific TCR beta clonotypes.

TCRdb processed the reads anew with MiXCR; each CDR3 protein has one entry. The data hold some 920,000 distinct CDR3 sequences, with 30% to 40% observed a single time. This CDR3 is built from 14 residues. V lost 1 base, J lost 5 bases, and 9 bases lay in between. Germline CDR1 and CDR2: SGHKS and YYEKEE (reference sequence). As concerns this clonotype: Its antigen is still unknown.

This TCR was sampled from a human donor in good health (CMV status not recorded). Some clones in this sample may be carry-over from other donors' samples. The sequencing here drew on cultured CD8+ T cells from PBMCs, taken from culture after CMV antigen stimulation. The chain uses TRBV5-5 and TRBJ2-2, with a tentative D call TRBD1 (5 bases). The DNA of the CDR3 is TGTGCCAGCAGCTTGTTAAGACAGACCGGGGAGCTGTTTTTT. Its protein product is CASSLLRQTGELFF.